The 14 T cell receptor beta chains listed next were all sequenced from one sample in a study of long-term antiretroviral therapy in people with HIV. Version v3.0 of the immunoSEQ assay ran at survey level. Clones were read by immunoSEQ multiplex PCR, and TCRdb kept only the in-frame ones, dropping some. The profile covers over 20,000 clones, with 70% to 90% appearing a single time and roughly 3.1% taken by the ten largest. The specimen comprised unsorted PBMCs, sampled roughly 2.7 years after starting antiretroviral therapy. The receptors come from a woman in her 50s with HIV.

This chain uses TRBV28 with TRBJ1-4, with D tentatively TRBD1 (6 bases). Trimming shortened V by 5 bases and J by 7 bases, and 29 bases separated the two germline ends. The germline gives CDR1 MDHEN, CDR2 SYDVKM. This CDR3 has 19 residues. CDR3 region: CASSPLYSGARDESEKLFF. CDR3 coding DNA: TGTGCCAGCAGTCCACTCTACTCAGGGGCCCGAGACGAAAGTGAAAAACTGTTTTTT.

Only one count was recorded for this clone. The gene calls are TRBV6-1 and TRBJ2-2; TRBD1 matches at 11 bases. The V gene's germline CDR1 is MNHNS and CDR2 SASEGT. CDR3 length: 15 amino acids. V shed 6 bases and J 7 bases; nucleotides not matched to a gene: 7. In DNA form, the CDR3 reads TGTGCCAGCAGCACCGGGACAGGGGGGATCGGGGAGCTGTTTTTT. This gives the protein CASSTGTGGIGELFF.

V and J are TRBV27 and TRBJ2-6; 12 bases are a match to TRBD2. The CDR3 runs 17 residues. The V gene end was trimmed by 9 bases and the J gene end by 4 bases; junction bases not matched to a gene: 10. Germline V CDR1 and CDR2: MNHEY, SMNVEV (reference sequence). CDR3 bases: TGTGCCAGTGGACTAGCGGGAAGGAGGTCCGGGGCCAACGTCCTGACTTTC. Its translation is CASGLAGRRSGANVLTF.

This chain connects TRBV19 to TRBJ2-1; 8 nucleotides line up with TRBD2. From germline, CDR1 is LNHDA and CDR2 SQIVND (reference sequence). Trimming at V came to 6 bases and at J to 7 bases, leaving 8 bases not matched to a gene. This CDR3 comprises 14 residues. This chain's CDR3 is CASRASGPLNEQFF. CDR3 sequence (DNA): TGTGCCAGTAGGGCTAGCGGGCCTTTGAATGAGCAGTTCTTC. The full variable domain, rest sourced from reference TRBV19 and TRBJ2-1, is DGGITQSPKYLFRKEGQNVTLSCEQNLNHDAMYWYRQDPGQGLRLIYYSQIVNDFQKGDIAEGYSVSREKKESFPLTVTSAQKNPTAFYLCASRASGPLNEQFFGPGTRLTVL.

This clone appeared a single time. The chain links TRBV28 to TRBJ1-1; 9 bases are shared with TRBD1. Looked up from germline, CDR1 is MDHEN and CDR2 is SYDVKM. There are 18 residues in the CDR3. V trimming: 7 bases; J trimming: 0 bases; junction bases outside the gene matches: 15. As DNA, the CDR3 is TGTGCCAGCACCCCCCTACAGGGGGCAGCGACCATGAACACTGAAGCTTTCTTT. Its translation: CASTPLQGAATMNTEAFF.

As DNA, the CDR3 is TGTGCCAGCAGTCCGGGGCAGGGCAGCGGTGAGCAGTTCTTC. Residues: CASSPGQGSGEQFF. The V gene is TRBV7-2, the J gene TRBJ2-1, with D possibly called TRBD1 or TRBD2 (5 bases each). In germline, CDR1 is SGHTA, CDR2 FQGNSA. V dropped 6 bases and J dropped 9 bases, with 18 bases sitting between them. The CDR3 covers 14 residues.

This chain connects TRBV4-1 to TRBJ1-1; 7 nucleotides match TRBD1. Germline V lookup: CDR1 MGHRA, CDR2 YSYEKL. This CDR3 has 14 residues. The ends lost 4 bases at V and 6 bases at J; junction bases unmatched: 8. The CDR3 loop is CASSLTTGDAEAFF. For the CDR3, the DNA is TGCGCCAGCAGCCTTACAACAGGGGACGCTGAAGCTTTCTTT.

This chain connects TRBV4-1 to TRBJ2-2; 12 positions agree with TRBD2. Trimming removed 4 bases from V and 4 bases from J; junction bases left unmatched: 10. The CDR3 has 18 amino acids. Germline CDR1 reads MGHRA; CDR2 reads YSYEKL. The DNA of the CDR3 is TGCGCCAGCAGCCGTGCGGAACTAGCGGGAGGACTCACCGGGGAGCTGTTTTTT. Protein sequence: CASSRAELAGGLTGELFF.

V and J are TRBV5-4 and TRBJ2-3, with TRBD2 matching over 7 bases. The germline V gene has CDR1 SGHNT and CDR2 YYREEE (reference sequence). The CDR3 has 15 residues. J was trimmed by 9 bases and V by 0 bases; bases with no gene match: 10. The CDR3 is CASSLGGSLYWTQYF. CDR3 nucleotide sequence: TGTGCCAGCAGCTTGGGCGGGAGCCTTTATTGGACGCAGTATTTT. Full variable domain (remainder filled in from reference TRBV5-4 and TRBJ2-3): ETGVTQSPTHLIKTRGQQVTLRCSSQSGHNTVSWYQQALGQGPQFIFQYYREEENGRGNFPPRFSGLQFPNYSSELNVNALELDDSALYLCASSLGGSLYWTQYFGPGTRLTVL.

The rearrangement joins TRBV19 to TRBJ1-1; D remains ambiguous. The germline V and J ends were trimmed by 4 bases and 1 base, with 13 bases remaining between them. The CDR3 sequence is 15 residues long. Looked up from germline, CDR1 is LNHDA and CDR2 is SQIVND (reference sequence). Written as DNA, the CDR3 is TGTGCCAGTAGTAACAGCGGGGTGGGGAACACTGAAGCTTTCTTT. It is translated as CASSNSGVGNTEAFF.

The V gene is TRBV27, the J gene TRBJ2-1; D is ambiguous. The germline V gene has CDR1 MNHEY and CDR2 SMNVEV (reference sequence). The CDR3 consists of 16 residues. The V gene lost 5 bases and the J gene lost 4 bases, with 18 bases spanning the gap. This chain's CDR3 is CASSRSAPAPYNEQFF. In DNA form, the CDR3 reads TGTGCCAGCAGTCGATCAGCTCCTGCCCCTTACAATGAGCAGTTCTTC.

The table lists this clone with a count of one. Here the CDR3 DNA reads TGTGCCAGCAGTTCAAGGGAGGTGGGCTACACCTTC. This codes for CASSSREVGYTF. V gene TRBV28 combines with J gene TRBJ1-2; no reliable D call. This CDR3 has 12 amino acids. Germline V gene data show CDR1 as MDHEN and CDR2 as SYDVKM. V gave up 4 bases and J gave up 8 bases, with 11 bases separating them.

The chain recombines TRBV29-1 with TRBJ1-1; no firm D call. Germline lookup yields CDR1 SQVTM and CDR2 ANQGSEA. V was clipped by 4 bases and J by 1 base, with 7 bases between them. The CDR3 is 12 residues long. CDR3 region: CSVVLSNTEAFF. The CDR3 DNA sequence: TGCAGCGTTGTGCTATCGAACACTGAAGCTTTCTTT.

The chain is built from TRBV5-8 and TRBJ1-4; TRBD1 agrees at 8 bases. The CDR3 sequence is 15 residues long. The trim removed 4 bases at V and 3 bases at J, leaving 5 bases unmatched. CDR1 and CDR2 from the germline V gene are SGHTS and YDEGEE. CDR3 nucleotides: TGTGCCAGCAGCCCTGGACAGGGTTCTAATGAAAAACTGTTTTTT. Its protein is CASSPGQGSNEKLFF.